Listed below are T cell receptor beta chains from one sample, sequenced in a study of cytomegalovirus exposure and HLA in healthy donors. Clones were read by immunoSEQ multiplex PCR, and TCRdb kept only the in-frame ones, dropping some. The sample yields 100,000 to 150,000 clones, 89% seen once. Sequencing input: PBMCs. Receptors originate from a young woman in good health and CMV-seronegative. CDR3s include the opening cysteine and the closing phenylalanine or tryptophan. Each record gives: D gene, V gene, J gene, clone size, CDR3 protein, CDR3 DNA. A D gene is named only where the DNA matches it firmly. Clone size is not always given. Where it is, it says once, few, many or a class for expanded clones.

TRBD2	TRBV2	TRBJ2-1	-	CASNRTPGLGYNEQFF	TGTGCCAGCAATAGGACCCCGGGACTAGGGTACAATGAGCAGTTCTTC
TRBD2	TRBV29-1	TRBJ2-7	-	CSVEGAGPYEQYF	TGCAGCGTTGAAGGAGCGGGGCCCTACGAGCAGTACTTC
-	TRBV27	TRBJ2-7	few	CASSPPRSGSYEQYF	TGTGCCAGCAGTCCCCCTCGCAGCGGCTCCTACGAGCAGTACTTC
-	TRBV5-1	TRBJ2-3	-	CASRLLDSDPTDTQYF	TGCGCCAGCCGACTTTTGGACAGCGATCCCACAGATACGCAGTATTTT
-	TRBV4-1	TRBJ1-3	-	CASSQGGSSGNTIYF	TGCGCCAGCAGCCAAGGAGGCAGTTCTGGAAACACCATATATTTT
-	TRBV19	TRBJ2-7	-	CASSTRSGVQGYEQYF	TGTGCCAGTAGTACGAGATCAGGGGTACAAGGGTACGAGCAGTACTTC
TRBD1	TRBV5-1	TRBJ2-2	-	CASSFSGTGSTGELFF	TGCGCCAGCAGCTTCTCCGGGACAGGGAGCACCGGGGAGCTGTTTTTT
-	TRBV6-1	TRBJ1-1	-	CASSLQGTGGEAFF	TGTGCCAGCAGTCTCCAAGGAACAGGAGGGGAAGCTTTCTTT
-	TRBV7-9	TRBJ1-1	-	CASSPRSQGNTEAFF	TGTGCCAGCAGCCCAAGATCCCAGGGTAACACTGAAGCTTTCTTT
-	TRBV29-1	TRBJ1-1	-	CSVYRAGTEAFF	TGCAGCGTCTACAGGGCCGGCACTGAAGCTTTCTTT
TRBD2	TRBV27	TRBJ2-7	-	CASRRGRDEQYF	TGTGCCAGCCGGCGGGGGAGAGACGAGCAGTACTTC
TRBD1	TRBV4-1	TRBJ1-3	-	CASSPTTGPSGNTIYF	TGCGCCAGCAGCCCGACGACAGGGCCCTCTGGAAACACCATATATTTT
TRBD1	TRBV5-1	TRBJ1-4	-	CASSLGQLPATNEKLFF	TGCGCCAGCAGCCTGGGACAGTTACCTGCAACTAATGAAAAACTGTTTTTT
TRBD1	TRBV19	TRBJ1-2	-	CASSPGLTRDSLWGYTF	TGTGCCAGTAGTCCTGGGCTGACGAGGGACAGCCTTTGGGGCTACACCTTC
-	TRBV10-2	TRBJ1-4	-	CASSETRAGNEKLFF	TGCGCCAGCAGTGAGACGAGGGCTGGTAATGAAAAACTGTTTTTT